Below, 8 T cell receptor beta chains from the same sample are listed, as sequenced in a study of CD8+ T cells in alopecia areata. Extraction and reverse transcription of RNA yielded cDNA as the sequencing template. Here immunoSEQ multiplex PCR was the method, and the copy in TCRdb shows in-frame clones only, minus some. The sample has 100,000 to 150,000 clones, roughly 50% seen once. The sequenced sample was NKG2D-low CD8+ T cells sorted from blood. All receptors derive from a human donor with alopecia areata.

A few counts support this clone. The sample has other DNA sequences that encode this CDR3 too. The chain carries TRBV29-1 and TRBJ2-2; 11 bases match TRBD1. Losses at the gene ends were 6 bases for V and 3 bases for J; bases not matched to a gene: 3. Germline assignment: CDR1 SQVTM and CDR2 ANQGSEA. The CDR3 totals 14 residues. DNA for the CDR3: TGCAGCGTGGACAGGGGGCGCGACACCGGGGAGCTGTTTTTT. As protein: CSVDRGRDTGELFF.

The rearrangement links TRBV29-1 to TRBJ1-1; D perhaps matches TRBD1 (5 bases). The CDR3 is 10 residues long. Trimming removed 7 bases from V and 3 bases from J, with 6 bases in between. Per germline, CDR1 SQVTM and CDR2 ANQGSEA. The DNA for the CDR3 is TGCAGCGGGGGGGACACTGAAGCTTTCTTT. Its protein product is CSGGDTEAFF.

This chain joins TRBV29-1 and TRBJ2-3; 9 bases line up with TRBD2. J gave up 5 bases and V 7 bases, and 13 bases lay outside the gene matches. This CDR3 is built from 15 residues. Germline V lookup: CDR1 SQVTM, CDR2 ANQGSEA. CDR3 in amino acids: CSALTQLAGIDTQYF. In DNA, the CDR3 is TGCAGCGCATTGACTCAACTAGCGGGTATAGATACGCAGTATTTT.

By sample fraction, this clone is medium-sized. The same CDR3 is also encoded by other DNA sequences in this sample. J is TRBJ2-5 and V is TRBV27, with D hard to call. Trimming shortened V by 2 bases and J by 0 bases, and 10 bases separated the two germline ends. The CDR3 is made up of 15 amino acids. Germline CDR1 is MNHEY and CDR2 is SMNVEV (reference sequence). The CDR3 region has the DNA TGTGCCAGCAGTTTAGAAGTGAACGACCAAGAGACCCAGTACTTC. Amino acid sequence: CASSLEVNDQETQYF.

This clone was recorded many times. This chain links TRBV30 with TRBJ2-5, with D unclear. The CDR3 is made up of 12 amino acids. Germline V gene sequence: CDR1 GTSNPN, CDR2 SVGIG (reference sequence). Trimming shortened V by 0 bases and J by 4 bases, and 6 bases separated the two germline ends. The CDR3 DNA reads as TGTGCCTGGAGTGTATCCGTAGAGACCCAGTACTTC. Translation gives CAWSVSVETQYF.

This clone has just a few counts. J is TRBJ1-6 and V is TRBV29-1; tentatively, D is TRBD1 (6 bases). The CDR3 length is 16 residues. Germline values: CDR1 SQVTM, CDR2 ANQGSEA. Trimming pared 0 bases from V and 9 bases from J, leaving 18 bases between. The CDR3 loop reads CSVEDTGDTKSSPLHF. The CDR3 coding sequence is TGCAGCGTTGAAGACACGGGGGACACCAAAAGTTCACCCCTCCACTTT. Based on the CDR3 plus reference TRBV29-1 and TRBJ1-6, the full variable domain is SAVISQKPSRDICQRGTSLTIQCQVDSQVTMMFWYRQQPGQSLTLIATANQGSEATYESGFVIDKFPISRPNLTFSTLTVSNMSPEDSSIYLCSVEDTGDTKSSPLHFGNGTRLTVT.

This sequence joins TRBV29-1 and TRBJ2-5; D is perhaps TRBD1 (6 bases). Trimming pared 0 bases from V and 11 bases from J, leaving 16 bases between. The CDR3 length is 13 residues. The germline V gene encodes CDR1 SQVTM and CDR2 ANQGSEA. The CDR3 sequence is CSVEDEDPGTQYF. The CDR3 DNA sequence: TGCAGCGTTGAAGACGAAGACCCCGGGACACAGTACTTC.

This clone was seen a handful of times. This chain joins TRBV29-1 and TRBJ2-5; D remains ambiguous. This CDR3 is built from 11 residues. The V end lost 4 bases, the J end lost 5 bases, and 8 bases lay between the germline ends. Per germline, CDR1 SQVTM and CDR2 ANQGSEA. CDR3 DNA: TGCAGCGTTGGGGTGGGGGAGACCCAGTACTTC. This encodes CSVGVGETQYF.